A single sample is the source of the 19 T cell receptor beta chains below, sequenced in a study of blood T cells in healthy people across ages. Primed by a sample-barcoded 5' primer and a J-beta primer mix, a second PCR proceeded for about 7 to 12 cycles. Each CDR3 protein gets one entry after TCRdb re-called the 5' RACE reads with MiXCR. In the table there are more than 1 million distinct CDR3 sequences, more than 40% of which are singletons. Material: blood. The receptors derive from a woman between 55 and 75 years old in good health.

The chain employs TRBV28 and TRBJ1-2, with 11 positions matching TRBD1. The CDR3 sequence is 15 residues long. Trimming cost V 5 bases and J 8 bases; bases outside gene matches: 10. Germline-derived CDR1 and CDR2 are MDHEN and SYDVKM. The CDR3, as DNA: TGTGCCAGCAGTCTGAGGACAGGGGGCATGCGGGGCTACACCTTC. Translated: CASSLRTGGMRGYTF.

J is TRBJ2-3 and V is TRBV6-5; D not resolved. V lost 2 bases and J 6 bases, leaving 9 bases between the germline ends. This CDR3 is 13 amino acids long. Germline V gene data show CDR1 as MNHEY and CDR2 as SVGAGI. In nucleotides, the CDR3 is TGTGCCAGCAGTTACGAACTATCCGATACGCAGTATTTT. Its protein is CASSYELSDTQYF.

In nucleotides, the CDR3 is TGCAGTGCTAATAACAGGGGGCCAGGGGGTGAGCAGTTCTTC. Translation gives CSANNRGPGGEQFF. This chain links TRBV20-1 with TRBJ2-1; TRBD1 matches at 9 bases. The V gene's germline CDR1 is DFQATT and CDR2 SNEGSKA (reference sequence). The V gene end was trimmed by 4 bases and the J gene end by 9 bases; junction bases not matched to a gene: 10. The CDR3 runs to 14 residues.

In this sample, this clonotype turned up a few times. The rearrangement joins TRBV6-2 or TRBV6-3 to TRBJ2-7; a possible D gene is TRBD1 (6 bases). Per the germline V gene, CDR1 is MNHEY and CDR2 is SVGEGT. CDR3 length: 13 amino acids. V lost 5 bases and J 5 bases, leaving 13 bases between the germline ends. This CDR3 reads CASSETGFHEQYF. DNA for the CDR3: TGTGCCAGCAGTGAAACAGGGTTCCACGAGCAGTACTTC.

This chain joins TRBV3-1 and TRBJ2-1; D might be TRBD1 (5 bases). This CDR3 has 15 amino acids. Germline-derived CDR1 and CDR2 are LGHDT and YNNKEL (reference sequence). Trimming removed 0 bases at V and 4 bases at J, with 10 bases between. The CDR3 coding sequence is TGTGCCAGCAGCCAAGAATCGACAGCTTACAATGAGCAGTTCTTC. Protein: CASSQESTAYNEQFF.

This clonotype has more than one count but fewer than ten. The chain recombines TRBV7-8 with TRBJ2-1; TRBD2 matches at 12 bases. Losses at the gene ends were 5 bases for V and 2 bases for J; bases not matched to a gene: 19. CDR3 size: 21 residues. Per the germline V gene, CDR1 is SGHVS and CDR2 is FQNEAQ. Here the CDR3 DNA reads TGTGCCAGCAGCCGTCGCGATTCGGGAACTAGCGGGAGGCCGGCCTACAATGAGCAGTTCTTC. Translating it yields CASSRRDSGTSGRPAYNEQFF.

This rearrangement joins TRBV11-2 to TRBJ2-5, with D possibly TRBD2 on 6 matching bases. The assigned J gene may be wrong: the sequence end matches TRBJ2-7 better. The CDR3 sequence is 14 residues long. CDR1 and CDR2 from the germline V gene are SGHAT and FQNNGV. CDR3 DNA sequence: TGTGCCAGCAGGAATATCGGGAGCCCCTACGAGCAGTACTTC. It translates to CASRNIGSPYEQYF.

The chain carries TRBV15 and TRBJ2-5; no definite D call. The V and J ends lost 1 base and 1 base respectively, with 7 bases between them. CDR3 size: 14 residues. Germline values: CDR1 LNHNV, CDR2 YYDKDF (reference sequence). The CDR3 DNA follows: TGTGCCACCAGCAGAGTGGCGCTCCAAGAGACCCAGTACTTC. It is translated as CATSRVALQETQYF.

The V call is TRBV20-1, the J call TRBJ2-1, with TRBD2 identical over 12 bases. Germline CDR1 DFQATT, CDR2 SNEGSKA (reference sequence). V lost 6 bases to trimming and J lost 8 bases; unmatched junction nucleotides: 5. The CDR3 extends over 13 amino acids. The CDR3 loop is CSAASGGADEQFF. CDR3 bases: TGCAGTGCGGCTAGCGGGGGGGCCGATGAGCAGTTCTTC.

The V call is TRBV27, the J call TRBJ2-7, with TRBD2 matching 9 bases. CDR1 is MNHEY and CDR2 is SMNVEV in the germline V gene (reference sequence). J gave up 3 bases and V 7 bases, and 7 bases lay outside the gene matches. The length of the CDR3 is 14 residues. The CDR3 DNA is TGTGCCAGCAAACTAGCGGGCCCCCGCTACGAGCAGTACTTC. Its protein product is CASKLAGPRYEQYF.

This clonotype showed up just a few times. The rearrangement links TRBV28 to TRBJ2-3; D is unresolved. V was cut by 5 bases and J by 1 base, with 13 bases left in between. CDR3 length equals 15 residues. CDR1 is MDHEN and CDR2 is SYDVKM in the germline V gene. CDR3: CASSAPTMGTDTQYF. CDR3 coding DNA: TGTGCCAGCAGTGCGCCTACTATGGGCACAGATACGCAGTATTTT.

V gene TRBV27 combines with J gene TRBJ1-4; D is ambiguous. Per germline, CDR1 MNHEY and CDR2 SMNVEV (reference sequence). The length of the CDR3 is 15 residues. V was clipped by 6 bases and J by 0 bases, with 11 bases between them. The CDR3 reads CASSLQLATNEKLFF. Here the CDR3 DNA reads TGTGCCAGCAGCCTCCAGCTTGCAACTAATGAAAAACTGTTTTTT. Looking up the rest from reference TRBV27 and TRBJ1-4 gives the full variable domain: EAQVTQNPRYLITVTGKKLTVTCSQNMNHEYMSWYRQDPGLGLRQIYYSMNVEVTDKGDVPEGYKVSRKEKRNFPLILESPSPNQTSLYFCASSLQLATNEKLFFGSGTQLSVL.

The gene calls are TRBV20-1 and TRBJ2-7, with D uncertain. CDR1 is DFQATT and CDR2 is SNEGSKA in the germline V gene (reference sequence). CDR3 size: 12 residues. V was clipped by 2 bases and J by 3 bases, with 8 bases between them. CDR3 sequence reads: CSARRADYEQYF. The CDR3 region has the DNA TGCAGTGCTAGACGTGCGGACTACGAGCAGTACTTC.

This chain links TRBV5-5 with TRBJ2-4; D not certain. There are 13 residues in the CDR3. Per germline, CDR1 SGHKS and CDR2 YYEKEE (reference sequence). Trimming stripped 4 bases from V and 13 bases from J, with 18 bases between. Here the CDR3 reads CASSTDLHNEQYF. For the CDR3, the DNA is TGTGCCAGCAGCACCGACCTTCACAATGAGCAGTACTTC. The full variable domain, completed using reference TRBV5-5 and TRBJ2-4, is DAGVTQSPTHLIKTRGQQVTLRCSPISGHKSVSWYQQVLGQGPQFIFQYYEKEERGRGNFPDRFSARQFPNYSSELNVNALLLGDSALYLCASSTDLHNEQYFGAGTRLSVL.

For this clonotype: A read error may explain this, as a much larger clone is one base away. Given the absence of the conserved phenylalanine or tryptophan at the CDR3 end, a read error is likely. The rearrangement joins TRBV2 to TRBJ2-7, with D possibly TRBD2 on 5 matching bases. CDR1 is SNHLY and CDR2 is FYNNEI in the germline V gene. The CDR3 consists of 13 residues. With 3 bases removed from V and 7 bases from J, the gap between germline ends came to 13 bases. CDR3 amino acids: CASSEERAGEQYY. CDR3 DNA sequence: TGTGCCAGCAGTGAGGAGAGGGCCGGGGAGCAGTACTAC.

The V call is TRBV14, the J call TRBJ2-6, with D hard to call. This CDR3 is built from 16 residues. V dropped 0 bases and J dropped 0 bases, with 6 bases sitting between them. CDR1 SGHDN and CDR2 FVKESK come from the germline V gene. The CDR3 sequence: CASSQDYDSGANVLTF. For the CDR3, the DNA is TGTGCCAGCAGCCAAGATTACGACTCTGGGGCCAACGTCCTGACTTTC.

The CDR3 is CAGPRGTDTQYF. DNA of the CDR3: TGCGCCGGCCCCAGAGGGACAGATACGCAGTATTTT. This chain uses TRBV5-1 with TRBJ2-3, with D maybe TRBD2 (5 bases). V was cut by 10 bases and J by 3 bases, with 12 bases left in between. Germline CDR1 and CDR2: SGHRS and YFSETQ. The CDR3 is 12 residues long.

This clonotype was seen more than once but under ten times. This sequence joins TRBV20-1 and TRBJ2-5, with 14 bases that match TRBD2. This CDR3 contains 16 residues. V was pared by 4 bases and J by 4 bases, with 8 bases of the junction left unmatched. Germline V lookup: CDR1 DFQATT, CDR2 SNEGSKA (reference sequence). CDR3 bases: TGCAGTGCTACTCCAGGAGGACTAGCGGGAGGAGAGACCCAGTACTTC. Amino acids: CSATPGGLAGGETQYF.

The chain couples TRBV20-1 to TRBJ2-7; 8 positions agree with TRBD2. Near its end, the DNA agrees better with TRBJ2-5, so the J call may be wrong. The CDR3 is made up of 12 amino acids. CDR1 is DFQATT and CDR2 is SNEGSKA in the germline V gene (reference sequence). The CDR3 nucleotides are TGCAGTAGAGGACTAGCCGGGGAGACCCAGTACTTC. Translated: CSRGLAGETQYF.